These T cell receptor beta chains were read from a single sample in a study of T cell responses to AZD1222 COVID-19 vaccine. Generated by immunoSEQ multiplex PCR, the TCRdb table keeps only in-frame clones and is missing some. This sample yields 140,000 to 150,000 clones, of which around nine tenths are seen a single time; approximately 2.7% belongs to the top ten. Sample: peripheral blood, taken on day 0 of MenACWY control vaccination. The receptors shown here come from an adult in good health. CDR3s include the opening cysteine and the closing phenylalanine or tryptophan. Fields, in order: CDR3 length, V gene, clone size, D gene, J gene, CDR3 protein, CDR3 DNA. A D gene is named only where the DNA matches it firmly. Expanded clones are given a class, and other clones once, few, many or no size at all.

14,TRBV27,NA,TRBD1,TRBJ1-1,CASSLLGGDTEAFF,TGTGCCAGCAGTTTGCTAGGGGGCGACACTGAAGCTTTCTTT
12,TRBV9,NA,NA,TRBJ2-7,CASSVNSYEQYF,TGTGCCAGCAGCGTAAACAGCTACGAGCAGTACTTC
15,TRBV5-1,NA,TRBD2,TRBJ2-3,CASSLTRGVGDTQYF,TGCGCCAGCAGCTTAACGCGGGGGGTGGGAGATACGCAGTATTTT
12,TRBV12-3/TRBV12-4,NA,NA,TRBJ2-7,CASSPGHPEQYF,TGTGCCAGCAGCCCCGGCCACCCCGAGCAGTACTTC
15,TRBV7-9,NA,NA,TRBJ2-3,CASSSQGPVADTQYF,TGTGCCAGCAGCTCCCAGGGGCCGGTGGCAGATACGCAGTATTTT
18,TRBV27,NA,TRBD1,TRBJ2-6,CASSLYGTGGSGANVLTF,TGTGCCAGCAGTTTATATGGGACAGGGGGATCTGGGGCCAACGTCCTGACTTTC
14,TRBV19,NA,NA,TRBJ2-7,CASSIVVSSYEQYF,TGTGCCAGTAGTATTGTAGTGAGCTCCTACGAGCAGTACTTC
12,TRBV3-1/TRBV3-2,once,NA,TRBJ2-5,CASSQERETQYF,TGTGCCAGCAGCCAAGAAAGGGAGACCCAGTACTTC
14,TRBV30,NA,NA,TRBJ1-2,CAWRTDKEAYGYTF,TGTGCCTGGAGGACGGACAAGGAAGCCTATGGCTACACCTTC
16,TRBV27,NA,TRBD2,TRBJ2-1,CASSDLAGGAYNEQFF,TGTGCCAGCAGTGACCTAGCGGGGGGTGCCTACAATGAGCAGTTCTTC
14,TRBV5-1,NA,NA,TRBJ1-1,CASSLGPGQSEAFF,TGCGCCAGCAGCTTGGGTCCTGGACAATCTGAAGCTTTCTTT